This T cell receptor beta chain was recovered during a study of blood T cells in healthy people across ages. Overall study results and limits: The recorded TCR beta diversity per million T cells decreased in a roughly linear manner with age. The study lacked donor CMV status, which possibly confounded expanded clonotype changes.

Each sample provided at least 5.5 micrograms of extracted total RNA. A second roughly 6 to 11 cycle PCR used barcoded and J-beta primers. Every sample returned 2.5 million or more CDR3-containing paired-end reads. A single record per CDR3 protein comes from TCRdb applying MiXCR to the 5' RACE reads. The sample has some 800,000 distinct CDR3 sequences, roughly 44% seen once. Notes on this clonotype: Its antigen remains unknown.

V shed 2 bases and J shed 3 bases, with 14 bases lying between them. CDR3 length equals 14 residues. Germline V gene sequence: CDR1 DFQATT, CDR2 SNEGSKA (reference sequence). The chain combines TRBV20-1 with TRBJ2-7; D is perhaps TRBD1 (7 bases). This TCR was recovered from a man aged 55-75 years in good health. What was sequenced was blood. The CDR3, as DNA: TGCAGTGCTAGACTAGGAGGGGGCGGCTACGAGCAGTACTTC. Its protein product is CSARLGGGGYEQYF.